These 7 T cell receptor beta chains were sequenced from one sample in a study of blood T cell repertoires in COVID-19. Data came from immunoSEQ multiplex PCR; TCRdb stores just in-frame clones and leaves some out. Altogether about 120,000 clones are present, around 86% being singletons, with the ten largest covering under 13%. Sequencing input: peripheral blood. These receptors were obtained from a man aged 80 or over with acute or convalescent COVID-19.

V and J are TRBV5-4 and TRBJ1-2, with 12 positions matching TRBD1. The trim removed 0 bases at V and 3 bases at J, leaving 3 bases unmatched. The CDR3 is 16 amino acids. Germline assignment: CDR1 SGHNT and CDR2 YYREEE (reference sequence). The CDR3 region has the DNA TGTGCCAGCAGCTTGGGAGGGACAGGGGGCTACTATGGCTACACCTTC. Translating it yields CASSLGGTGGYYGYTF.

The genes are TRBV12-5 and TRBJ2-7; TRBD1 aligns across 10 bases. Losses at the gene ends were 1 base for V and 5 bases for J; bases not matched to a gene: 2. The CDR3 loop spans 14 amino acids. Germline lookup yields CDR1 LGHNT and CDR2 FRNRAP. Here the CDR3 reads CASGLGQGADEQYF. DNA for the CDR3: TGTGCTAGTGGTTTGGGACAGGGGGCCGACGAGCAGTACTTC. Full variable domain (rest looked up from reference TRBV12-5 and TRBJ2-7): DARVTQTPRHKVTEMGQEVTMRCQPILGHNTVFWYRQTMMQGLELLAYFRNRAPLDDSGMPKDRFSAEMPDATLATLKIQPSEPRDSAVYFCASGLGQGADEQYFGPGTRLTVT.

This clone has more than one count but fewer than ten. The rearrangement links TRBV12-3 or TRBV12-4 to TRBJ1-2; D possibly corresponds to TRBD1 (6 bases). The CDR3 is 13 amino acids. V lost 1 base, J lost 6 bases, and 9 bases lay in between. CDR3 sequence reads: CASSLGNRDGYTF. CDR3 bases: TGTGCCAGCAGTTTAGGGAACAGGGATGGCTACACCTTC.

The chain's CDR3 is CASSLKAGGPHEQYF. For the CDR3, the DNA is TGTGCCAGCAGCTTAAAAGCGGGAGGGCCACACGAGCAGTACTTC. The chain carries TRBV7-9 and TRBJ2-7; 10 nucleotides match TRBD2. V lost 2 bases to trimming and J lost 5 bases; unmatched junction nucleotides: 6. The germline V gene encodes CDR1 SEHNR and CDR2 FQNEAQ (reference sequence). The CDR3 totals 15 residues.

This clone was detected once. The rearrangement uses TRBV19 and TRBJ1-5; tentative D call: TRBD1 (6 bases). The CDR3 sequence is 17 residues long. The germline V gene encodes CDR1 LNHDA and CDR2 SQIVND (reference sequence). Trimming left V 6 bases short and J 2 bases short, with 20 bases between. DNA of the CDR3: TGTGCCAGTAGACCCCTGGGGGAGGGGGTTGGCAATCAGCCCCAGCATTTT. This codes for CASRPLGEGVGNQPQHF.

This chain joins TRBV2 and TRBJ1-4, with D possibly matching TRBD1 (5 bases). CDR1 is SNHLY, CDR2 FYNNEI, per germline. V lost 7 bases and J lost 3, with 12 bases in between. The CDR3 runs to 14 residues. CDR3 protein: CASIQGTANEKLFF. The DNA of the CDR3 is TGTGCCAGCATCCAGGGTACGGCTAATGAAAAACTGTTTTTT.

The chain has TRBV27 and TRBJ2-3, with 8 bases matching TRBD1. The CDR3 runs 15 residues. Germline CDR1 MNHEY, CDR2 SMNVEV (reference sequence). Unmatched junction bases numbered 8, after V lost 1 base and J lost 8 bases. This chain's CDR3 is CASSLFPTGGSTQYF. DNA for the CDR3: TGTGCCAGCAGTTTATTCCCCACAGGGGGTAGTACGCAGTATTTT.